The clone carrying this T cell receptor (beta chain) appeared many times. Its antigen is unidentified. The read stops 3 residues short of the end of the CDR3; the missing end is completed from the germline J gene. Data came from immunoSEQ multiplex PCR; TCRdb stores just in-frame clones and leaves some out. The record shows tens of thousands of clones for this sample, with no singletons present. The data stem from a study of T cell clonality in common variable immunodeficiency. Broader study findings: CVID subjects showed higher TCRbeta clonality than healthy controls.

This CDR3 is built from 13 residues. The germline V gene has CDR1 LNHDA and CDR2 SQIVND (reference sequence). Trimming shortened V by 1 base and J by 9 bases, and 10 bases separated the two germline ends. J is TRBJ2-1 and V is TRBV19; D call uncertain. This sequence originates from a person between 18 and 70 years old in good health. Material for sequencing was peripheral blood mononuclear cells. The DNA read from the CDR3 is TGTGCCAGTAGTATAGCAGAGCTAGGTGAG. It is translated as CASSIAELGE. The full CDR3 sequence reads CASSIAELGEQFF.